This TCR beta chain was found in a study of T cell changes during pregnancy in multiple sclerosis (dated by TCRdb to between 2018 and 2021). Looking at the study overall: The study examined how the T cell repertoire changed over the course of pregnancy in women with multiple sclerosis.

Remarks on this clone: Its antigen specificity is not known. Base qualities are not provided; no much larger clone lies one nucleotide away.

Libraries were prepared through the immunoSEQ multiplex PCR assay. TCRdb re-hosts the immuneACCESS table, in-frame sequences only. Its copies lack some clones; in the studies checked, an unresolved V gene accounts for under half of them, and the cause for the rest is not known. Across this sample there are 40,000 to 55,000 clones, with roughly 90% seen only once. Jointly, the top ten make up about 4.7% of the sample. From the cysteine through the phenylalanine, the CDR3 covers 16 amino acids. CDR3 DNA only is kept here, 48 bases in frame from base 1. CDR1 and CDR2 are read off the germline V gene as SGHRS and YFSETQ. Unmatched junction bases come to 5, with V trimmed by 1 base and J by 0 bases.

The receptor comes from a female donor in good health, enrolled as a control in a pregnancy study. The V and J genes are TRBV5-1 and TRBJ2-7, and TRBD1 matches 9 of the central bases. The sample here was peripheral blood, taken in the second trimester of pregnancy. The CDR3 reads as follows: CASSLSPTGGSYEQYF. In nucleotide form, the sequence is TGCGCCAGCAGCTTGTCCCCGACAGGGGGCTCCTACGAGCAGTACTTC.